What follows describes a single T cell receptor (beta chain). The participants were between about 18 and 95 years old and came from under 25 US areas. Authors' data handling: By means of reference gene primer amplification, nucleated cell counts were estimated. Repertoires were generated with immunoSEQ multiplex PCR, while TCRdb's copy carries only in-frame clones and drops some. V, J and clone size reflect that table, while D and trimming were determined from the DNA. The profile covers fewer than 300,000 clones, with around 84% appearing a single time and under 3% taken by the ten largest. V lost 5 bases and J lost 4, with 9 bases in between. Per germline, CDR1 ENHRY and CDR2 SYGVKD. CDR3 length: 13 amino acids. The data originate from a study of blood T cell repertoires in COVID-19.

V gene TRBV10-3 combines with J gene TRBJ1-3; no firm D call. The sample comprised PBMCs or T cells enriched from blood (not recorded which). The origin of this receptor is a woman between 45 and 65 years old who had recovered from COVID-19. CDR3 loop: CAISPLQGNTIYF. As DNA, the CDR3 is TGTGCCATCAGTCCACTTCAAGGAAACACCATATATTTT.